The entry below gives a single T cell receptor (beta chain) sequence along with its context. This sample is drawn from a study of control samples from healthy donors and cancer patients. This CDR3 has 15 residues. Per the germline V gene, CDR1 is SGHTA and CDR2 is FQGNSA. V lost 0 bases and J lost 4, with 10 bases in between. Produced via immunoSEQ multiplex PCR; TCRdb's table is partial and in-frame only. The sample comprises approximately 130,000 clones, around 92% of which are singletons, and almost 40% rests with the top ten. The chain joins TRBV7-2 to TRBJ1-3; D unresolved. Sequencing input: blood. The receptor was derived from a man in his fifties or sixties in good health. CDR3 amino acids: CASSLAVSTGNTIYF. The DNA of the CDR3 is TGTGCCAGCAGCTTAGCAGTATCAACGGGAAACACCATATATTTT.